This is a list of T cell receptor beta chains from one sample in a study of cytomegalovirus exposure and HLA in healthy donors. Clones were read by immunoSEQ multiplex PCR, and TCRdb kept only the in-frame ones, dropping some. The sample records over 110,000 clones, about four fifths being singletons. The specimen sequenced was PBMCs. These TCRs come from a man aged 40-50 years in good health and CMV-seronegative. CDR3s include the opening cysteine and the closing phenylalanine or tryptophan. A D gene is named only where the DNA matches it firmly. Where a row states a size, it is once, few, many or the class of an expanded clone; other rows omit it.

j_call: TRBJ1-1; clone_size: NA; d_call: TRBD1; v_call: TRBV28; cdr3_nt: TGTGCCAGCAGTTTGTCCAGGGGGTGGGCTGAAGCTTTCTTT; cdr3_aa: CASSLSRGWAEAFF
j_call: TRBJ1-1; clone_size: once; d_call: NA; v_call: TRBV19; cdr3_nt: TGTGCCAGTAGCAGAGACGACAGGCGCGAAGCTTTCTTT; cdr3_aa: CASSRDDRREAFF
j_call: TRBJ2-1; clone_size: few; d_call: NA; v_call: TRBV5-4; cdr3_nt: TGTGCCAGCAGCTGGGGGGGGCGGGGGAACAATGAGCAGTTCTTC; cdr3_aa: CASSWGGRGNNEQFF
j_call: TRBJ2-5; clone_size: NA; d_call: NA; v_call: TRBV18; cdr3_nt: TGTGCCAGCTCACCAGCCGGAAGCCTAGGAGAGACCCAGTACTTC; cdr3_aa: CASSPAGSLGETQYF
j_call: TRBJ2-1; clone_size: once; d_call: TRBD2; v_call: TRBV9; cdr3_nt: TGTGCCAGCAGCGGACTAGCGGGGGGCCCCAATGAGCAGTTCTTC; cdr3_aa: CASSGLAGGPNEQFF
j_call: TRBJ2-1; clone_size: NA; d_call: TRBD1; v_call: TRBV9; cdr3_nt: TGTGCCAGCAGCGTAGCCCTCTCACAGGGGCCCGAGCAGTTCTTC; cdr3_aa: CASSVALSQGPEQFF
j_call: TRBJ2-7; clone_size: NA; d_call: NA; v_call: TRBV28; cdr3_nt: TGTGCCAGCAGTCGCGGGACTCATTCCTACGAGCAGTACTTC; cdr3_aa: CASSRGTHSYEQYF
j_call: TRBJ2-1; clone_size: once; d_call: NA; v_call: TRBV2; cdr3_nt: TGTGCCAGCAGTGCGCTCTTGAGCTCCTACAATGAGCAGTTCTTC; cdr3_aa: CASSALLSSYNEQFF
j_call: TRBJ1-1; clone_size: NA; d_call: NA; v_call: TRBV19; cdr3_nt: TGTGCCAGTAGAACGGACATGCTGAACACTGAAGCTTTCTTT; cdr3_aa: CASRTDMLNTEAFF
j_call: TRBJ1-2; clone_size: NA; d_call: NA; v_call: TRBV19; cdr3_nt: TGTGCCAGTGGGGTCGGCGGGTCGGGCTACACCTTC; cdr3_aa: CASGVGGSGYTF
j_call: TRBJ2-7; clone_size: NA; d_call: NA; v_call: TRBV7-9; cdr3_nt: TGTGCCAGCAGCAACCGGACAGTCGAGCAGTACTTC; cdr3_aa: CASSNRTVEQYF
j_call: TRBJ1-2; clone_size: NA; d_call: NA; v_call: TRBV6-5; cdr3_nt: TGTGCCAGCAGTTACGAGGGGGATGTGGATGGCTACACCTTC; cdr3_aa: CASSYEGDVDGYTF
j_call: TRBJ2-3; clone_size: NA; d_call: NA; v_call: TRBV27; cdr3_nt: TGTGCCAGCAGTCCCTCTTACCCGAGGGGCACAGATACGCAGTATTTT; cdr3_aa: CASSPSYPRGTDTQYF
j_call: TRBJ2-7; clone_size: NA; d_call: NA; v_call: TRBV6-5; cdr3_nt: TGTGCCAGCAGTTACCTGGCAGGTAACTCCTACGAGCAGTACTTC; cdr3_aa: CASSYLAGNSYEQYF
j_call: TRBJ2-7; clone_size: NA; d_call: TRBD1; v_call: TRBV7-7; cdr3_nt: TGTGCCAGCAGCGCGGACAGGACCTACGAGCAGTACTTC; cdr3_aa: CASSADRTYEQYF
j_call: TRBJ2-5; clone_size: NA; d_call: TRBD2; v_call: TRBV5-6; cdr3_nt: TGTGCCAGCAGCTTGGGGCTAGCGGGCTATGAGACCCAGTACTTC; cdr3_aa: CASSLGLAGYETQYF
j_call: TRBJ2-7; clone_size: NA; d_call: TRBD2; v_call: TRBV4-1; cdr3_nt: TGCGCCAGCAGCCAGGCCCCCAGCGGGGGGACATACGAGCAGTACTTC; cdr3_aa: CASSQAPSGGTYEQYF
j_call: TRBJ2-5; clone_size: NA; d_call: TRBD1; v_call: TRBV10-1; cdr3_nt: TGCGCCAGCAGTGTCGACAGGGGGACGGAGACCCAGTACTTC; cdr3_aa: CASSVDRGTETQYF
j_call: TRBJ2-3; clone_size: NA; d_call: NA; v_call: TRBV21-1; cdr3_nt: TGTGCCAGCAGCAAGACTAGCGGGGAGCACACAGATACGCAGTATTTT; cdr3_aa: CASSKTSGEHTDTQYF
j_call: TRBJ1-1; clone_size: NA; d_call: NA; v_call: TRBV9; cdr3_nt: TGTGCCAGCAGCGTAGATTTCCAGGGCCTGAACACTGAAGCTTTCTTT; cdr3_aa: CASSVDFQGLNTEAFF
j_call: TRBJ1-2; clone_size: NA; d_call: NA; v_call: TRBV6-5; cdr3_nt: TGTGCCAGCGAGGAACGTTTAACGGGTGGCTACACCTTC; cdr3_aa: CASEERLTGGYTF
j_call: TRBJ1-5; clone_size: NA; d_call: NA; v_call: TRBV2; cdr3_nt: TGTGCCAGCAGTGAAGCGCTGGGCAGGAATCAGCCCCAGCATTTT; cdr3_aa: CASSEALGRNQPQHF
j_call: TRBJ2-5; clone_size: NA; d_call: TRBD1; v_call: TRBV29-1; cdr3_nt: TGCAGCGCCAGACAGGGGGAGACCCAGTACTTC; cdr3_aa: CSARQGETQYF
j_call: TRBJ1-5; clone_size: NA; d_call: NA; v_call: TRBV5-1; cdr3_nt: TGCGCCAGCAGCTTTAGCAGCAATCAGCCCCAGCATTTT; cdr3_aa: CASSFSSNQPQHF
j_call: TRBJ1-3; clone_size: NA; d_call: TRBD1; v_call: TRBV9; cdr3_nt: TGTGCCAGCAGTGAGACAGGGGGCAGATATGGGAACACCATATATTTT; cdr3_aa: CASSETGGRYGNTIYF
j_call: TRBJ1-3; clone_size: few; d_call: TRBD1; v_call: TRBV6-1; cdr3_nt: TGTGCCAGCAGTGATCTGTCAGGGGGCGCGAGTGGAAACACCATATATTTT; cdr3_aa: CASSDLSGGASGNTIYF
j_call: TRBJ2-3; clone_size: NA; d_call: TRBD2; v_call: TRBV19; cdr3_nt: TGTGCCAGTAGTACTAGCGGGGGGCGTAGCACAGATACGCAGTATTTT; cdr3_aa: CASSTSGGRSTDTQYF
j_call: TRBJ1-2; clone_size: NA; d_call: TRBD1; v_call: TRBV4-1; cdr3_nt: TGCGCCAGCAGCCAGGCTGACAGGGTGGAAGGCTACACCTTC; cdr3_aa: CASSQADRVEGYTF
j_call: TRBJ1-2; clone_size: NA; d_call: TRBD1; v_call: TRBV6-6; cdr3_nt: TGTGCCAGCAGTACCGGACAGGGAATTTCTGGCTACACCTTC; cdr3_aa: CASSTGQGISGYTF
j_call: TRBJ2-5; clone_size: few; d_call: TRBD2; v_call: TRBV5-1; cdr3_nt: TGCGCCAGCAGCCCCCCGCAAGCGGGGGAAGAGACCCAGTACTTC; cdr3_aa: CASSPPQAGEETQYF
j_call: TRBJ2-1; clone_size: few; d_call: TRBD2; v_call: TRBV27; cdr3_nt: TGTGCCAGCAGTTTACCGACTAGCGGGGGAGTCAATGAGCAGTTCTTC; cdr3_aa: CASSLPTSGGVNEQFF
j_call: TRBJ2-2; clone_size: NA; d_call: NA; v_call: TRBV30; cdr3_nt: TGTGCCTGGAGTGTAGCAGGCACCGGGGAGCTGTTTTTT; cdr3_aa: CAWSVAGTGELFF
j_call: TRBJ2-7; clone_size: NA; d_call: NA; v_call: TRBV11-2; cdr3_nt: TGTGCCAGCAGCTTAGTTGAGAGCTACGAGCAGTACTTC; cdr3_aa: CASSLVESYEQYF
j_call: TRBJ1-2; clone_size: NA; d_call: TRBD1; v_call: TRBV15; cdr3_nt: TGTGCCACCAGCAGAGGGGGACAGCTTAACTATGGCTACACCTTC; cdr3_aa: CATSRGGQLNYGYTF
j_call: TRBJ2-5; clone_size: NA; d_call: TRBD2; v_call: TRBV5-1; cdr3_nt: TGCGCCAGCAGCTTGGGACTAGCGGGGGGCGGCCAAGAGACCCAGTACTTC; cdr3_aa: CASSLGLAGGGQETQYF
j_call: TRBJ1-1; clone_size: NA; d_call: NA; v_call: TRBV10-3; cdr3_nt: TGTGCCATCAGCCCTGGGACGAGGGGGACGAACACTGAAGCTTTCTTT; cdr3_aa: CAISPGTRGTNTEAFF
j_call: TRBJ2-1; clone_size: NA; d_call: TRBD2; v_call: TRBV6-4; cdr3_nt: TGTGCCACCCGACTAGCGTCGGTATCCTACAATGAGCAGTTCTTC; cdr3_aa: CATRLASVSYNEQFF
j_call: TRBJ2-7; clone_size: NA; d_call: TRBD1; v_call: TRBV11-3; cdr3_nt: TGTGCCAGCAGCTCACAGGGGAACCCCTACGAGCAGTACTTC; cdr3_aa: CASSSQGNPYEQYF
j_call: TRBJ1-4; clone_size: NA; d_call: TRBD1; v_call: TRBV5-1; cdr3_nt: TGCGCCAGCAGCTTGTCCACAGGGGCTAATGAAAAACTGTTTTTT; cdr3_aa: CASSLSTGANEKLFF
j_call: TRBJ1-2; clone_size: NA; d_call: TRBD1; v_call: TRBV5-4; cdr3_nt: TGTGCCAGCACCAACGGGACAGGGTATGGCTACACCTTC; cdr3_aa: CASTNGTGYGYTF
j_call: TRBJ2-3; clone_size: NA; d_call: NA; v_call: TRBV2; cdr3_nt: TGTGCCAGCGACTTGGCAGGCACAGATACGCAGTATTTT; cdr3_aa: CASDLAGTDTQYF
j_call: TRBJ2-3; clone_size: NA; d_call: TRBD2; v_call: TRBV4-3; cdr3_nt: TGCGCCAGCAGCCAAGGGACTAGCGGGGCTACAGATACGCAGTATTTT; cdr3_aa: CASSQGTSGATDTQYF
j_call: TRBJ2-1; clone_size: NA; d_call: NA; v_call: TRBV25-1; cdr3_nt: TGTGCCAGCCAGAAGGGGGGGCAGCTCTACAATGAGCAGTTCTTC; cdr3_aa: CASQKGGQLYNEQFF
j_call: TRBJ2-1; clone_size: NA; d_call: TRBD2; v_call: TRBV27; cdr3_nt: TGTGCCAGCAGTTTCAGCGGGGGCCTTGGGGATGAGCAGTTCTTC; cdr3_aa: CASSFSGGLGDEQFF